These 27 T cell receptor beta chains were all obtained from the same sample, sequenced in a study of cytomegalovirus exposure and HLA in healthy donors. TCRdb's copy holds only in-frame clones and misses some; the assay was immunoSEQ multiplex PCR. The data hold 260,000 or so clones, with roughly 90% observed a single time. What was sequenced was PBMCs. These receptors were taken from a young woman in good health and CMV-seronegative.

This rearrangement joins TRBV16 to TRBJ2-1; no definite D call. CDR3 size: 14 residues. Germline values: CDR1 KGHSY, CDR2 FQNENV. Between the trimmed V and J ends, which lost 1 base and 8 bases, there was a span of 12 bases. CDR3 sequence: CASSQYGPRDEQFF. The CDR3 DNA reads TGTGCCAGCAGCCAATATGGCCCACGGGATGAGCAGTTCTTC.

The chain recombines TRBV7-2 with TRBJ1-1, with D maybe TRBD1 (5 bases). The CDR3 runs to 13 residues. V lost 3 bases and J 5 bases, leaving 10 bases between the germline ends. Germline V lookup: CDR1 SGHTA, CDR2 FQGNSA. This CDR3 reads CASSFSGLTEAFF. CDR3 sequence (DNA): TGTGCCAGCAGCTTTTCAGGGCTAACTGAAGCTTTCTTT.

J is TRBJ2-2 and V is TRBV11-2; D not resolved. Germline V CDR1 and CDR2: SGHAT, FQNNGV. This CDR3 region has 14 residues. The V end lost 1 base, the J end lost 6 bases, and 9 bases lay between the germline ends. The CDR3 sequence is CASSLGRGSGELFF. CDR3 DNA sequence: TGTGCCAGCAGCTTAGGGCGAGGTTCCGGGGAGCTGTTTTTT.

Written as DNA, the CDR3 is TGTGCCAGCAGCCCCAGGGGCCTCAGCTATGGCTACACCTTC. Translating gives CASSPRGLSYGYTF. The chain recombines TRBV6-5 with TRBJ1-2, with D possibly matching TRBD1 (6 bases). The CDR3 length is 14 residues. Trimming took off 6 bases at V and 4 bases at J, with 15 bases between the two ends. The germline gives CDR1 MNHEY, CDR2 SVGAGI.

With regard to this clone: Different DNA sequences within this sample yield the same CDR3. The chain is built from TRBV9 and TRBJ2-7; 9 nucleotides align to TRBD2. V lost 0 bases to trimming and J lost 2 bases; unmatched junction nucleotides: 3. The length of the CDR3 is 15 residues. CDR1 and CDR2 from the germline V gene are SGDLS and YYNGEE. This CDR3 reads CASSVGSGSPYEQYF. The CDR3 bases are TGTGCCAGCAGCGTAGGTAGCGGGAGTCCCTACGAGCAGTACTTC.

This clone was found a few times. This sample includes further DNA sequences coding for the same CDR3. CDR3 region: CASSFGGTYEQYF. The CDR3 nucleotides read TGTGCCAGCAGTTTCGGGGGAACCTACGAGCAGTACTTC. The chain has TRBV27 and TRBJ2-7; D perhaps matches TRBD2 (6 bases). Germline CDR1 and CDR2: MNHEY and SMNVEV (reference sequence). The CDR3 is 13 residues long. Trimming left V 3 bases short and J 2 bases short, with 8 bases between.

The V gene is TRBV9, the J gene TRBJ2-5; a possible D gene is TRBD2 (6 bases). In germline, CDR1 is SGDLS, CDR2 YYNGEE. CDR3 size: 13 residues. V gave up 0 bases and J gave up 5 bases, with 8 bases separating them. The chain's CDR3 is CASSVVGGETQYF. For the CDR3, the DNA is TGTGCCAGCAGCGTAGTTGGAGGGGAGACCCAGTACTTC.

This clone was observed a handful of times. The gene calls are TRBV11-2 and TRBJ1-4; D remains unclear. CDR1 and CDR2 from the germline V gene are SGHAT and FQNNGV. CDR3 size: 13 residues. V was clipped by 0 bases and J by 8 bases, with 7 bases between them. This CDR3 reads CASSLDRGEKLFF. CDR3 sequence (DNA): TGTGCCAGCAGCTTAGATCGAGGGGAAAAACTGTTTTTT.

This clone was seen just once. CDR3 sequence reads: CASSLPYEQYF. The CDR3 nucleotides are TGTGCCAGCAGTCTCCCCTACGAGCAGTACTTC. The V gene is TRBV28, the J gene TRBJ2-7; D is unresolved. Germline CDR1 MDHEN, CDR2 SYDVKM. CDR3 length equals 11 residues. V lost 5 bases to trimming and J lost 2 bases, with 4 bases between them.

The chain recombines TRBV5-6 with TRBJ1-2, with 7 bases fitting TRBD1. The germline CDR1 and CDR2 sequences are SGHDT and YYEEEE. The length of the CDR3 is 12 residues. V shed 0 bases and J 10 bases; nucleotides not matched to a gene: 3. The CDR3 sequence is CASSLDRGDYTF. The CDR3 coding sequence is TGTGCCAGCAGCTTGGACAGGGGAGACTACACCTTC.

This clone was counted a single time. This chain joins TRBV4-3 and TRBJ2-2; no clear D gene. This CDR3 region has 16 residues. The germline CDR1 and CDR2 sequences are LGHNA and YSLEER. V lost 1 base to trimming and J lost 0 bases, with 9 bases between them. DNA of the CDR3: TGCGCCAGCAGCCAAGCCACTTTCCCGAACACCGGGGAGCTGTTTTTT. It translates to CASSQATFPNTGELFF.

This chain links TRBV14 with TRBJ2-1, with D perhaps matching TRBD2 (6 bases). Trimming took off 1 base at V and 3 bases at J, with 13 bases between the two ends. This CDR3 comprises 16 residues. The V gene's germline CDR1 is SGHDN and CDR2 FVKESK. The CDR3: CASSQVGTASYNEQFF. In DNA, the CDR3 is TGTGCCAGCAGCCAAGTGGGGACTGCCAGCTACAATGAGCAGTTCTTC.

The chain joins TRBV13 to TRBJ2-1; TRBD1 aligns across 11 bases. Germline V gene data show CDR1 as PRHDT and CDR2 as FYEKMQ (reference sequence). The CDR3 spans 16 residues. V lost 5 bases to trimming and J lost 5 bases; unmatched junction nucleotides: 8. CDR3 in amino acids: CASSTPGTGGDNEQFF. The CDR3 DNA reads as TGTGCCAGCAGCACACCCGGGACAGGGGGTGACAATGAGCAGTTCTTC.

This sequence joins TRBV6-5 and TRBJ2-7; TRBD2 might be the D (6 bases). V lost 10 bases to trimming and J lost 3 bases, with 22 bases between them. This CDR3 spans 15 amino acids. In germline, CDR1 is MNHEY, CDR2 SVGAGI. The DNA of the CDR3 is TGTGCCACCAAACCGCTTCCTAGCGTCGTCTACGAGCAGTACTTC. This gives the protein CATKPLPSVVYEQYF.

This clone appeared a few times. The V call is TRBV30, the J call TRBJ1-1, with a tentative D call TRBD1 (5 bases). The CDR3 runs 13 residues. The ends were cut back, 5 bases at V and 1 base at J, with 11 bases in the middle. Germline CDR1 GTSNPN, CDR2 SVGIG (reference sequence). The CDR3 here is CAWGAGPNTEAFF. In nucleotides, the CDR3 is TGTGCCTGGGGAGCAGGGCCGAACACTGAAGCTTTCTTT.

This clone was seen once. The V and J genes are TRBV28 and TRBJ2-7; TRBD2 is a possible D gene (6 bases). The CDR3 loop spans 16 amino acids. V lost 5 bases, J lost 1 base, and 18 bases lay in between. CDR1 is MDHEN and CDR2 is SYDVKM in the germline V gene. CDR3 nucleotides: TGTGCCAGCAGTAACTATCCGGGACGGGGGTCCTACGAGCAGTACTTC. Its translation: CASSNYPGRGSYEQYF.

The rearrangement joins TRBV7-2 to TRBJ1-1, with D possibly matching TRBD1 (6 bases). Trimming shortened V by 5 bases and J by 0 bases, and 16 bases separated the two germline ends. In germline, CDR1 is SGHTA, CDR2 FQGNSA. This CDR3 comprises 16 residues. The CDR3 protein is CASSPEGGDMNTEAFF. The CDR3 DNA reads as TGTGCCAGCAGCCCCGAGGGGGGGGATATGAACACTGAAGCTTTCTTT.

This rearrangement joins TRBV7-9 to TRBJ1-5; D call uncertain. This CDR3 has 15 residues. V gave up 5 bases and J gave up 1 base, with 12 bases separating them. The V gene's germline CDR1 is SEHNR and CDR2 FQNEAQ (reference sequence). The CDR3 sequence: CASSGQFRSNQPQHF. CDR3 coding DNA: TGTGCCAGCAGCGGGCAGTTCAGAAGCAATCAGCCCCAGCATTTT.

The CDR3 loop reads CASSLEHADTQYF. The CDR3 coding sequence is TGCGCCAGCAGCTTGGAGCACGCAGATACGCAGTATTTT. The rearrangement joins TRBV5-1 to TRBJ2-3; D is ambiguous. The germline V gene has CDR1 SGHRS and CDR2 YFSETQ. CDR3 length: 13 amino acids. The V end was cut by 0 bases, the J end by 4 bases, with 6 bases between.

This clone was recorded only once. The V call is TRBV28, the J call TRBJ2-5; D is possibly TRBD2 (5 bases). The CDR3 has 14 residues. The germline gives CDR1 MDHEN, CDR2 SYDVKM. The V and J ends lost 3 bases and 4 bases respectively, with 12 bases between them. The CDR3 is CASSFLSVRETQYF. The CDR3, as DNA: TGTGCCAGCAGTTTTCTTAGCGTTCGAGAGACCCAGTACTTC.

The chain couples TRBV13 to TRBJ1-1; 7 nucleotides align to TRBD1. Germline V CDR1 and CDR2: PRHDT, FYEKMQ (reference sequence). This CDR3 region has 13 residues. The V segment lost 5 bases and the J segment 5 bases; nucleotides outside the gene matches: 5. CDR3 sequence (DNA): TGTGCCAGCAGCGAGGGACAGAGGACTGAAGCTTTCTTT. Encoded protein: CASSEGQRTEAFF.

The chain links TRBV5-1 to TRBJ2-1; D unresolved. The germline V gene has CDR1 SGHRS and CDR2 YFSETQ. The V gene lost 4 bases and the J gene lost 8 bases, with 16 bases spanning the gap. The CDR3 contains 14 residues. Here the CDR3 DNA reads TGCGCCAGCAGCACCTCAAGGAGTAACGATGAGCAGTTCTTC. As protein: CASSTSRSNDEQFF.

V gene TRBV5-1 combines with J gene TRBJ2-3, with D possibly TRBD1 on 5 matching bases. This CDR3 region has 14 residues. Deletions cut 0 bases from V and 6 bases from J, with 11 bases between. CDR1 and CDR2 from the germline V gene are SGHRS and YFSETQ. Here the CDR3 reads CASSLAGQADTQYF. In DNA form, the CDR3 reads TGCGCCAGCAGCTTGGCCGGACAAGCCGATACGCAGTATTTT.

The chain recombines TRBV4-3 with TRBJ2-2; 9 positions agree with TRBD2. Per germline, CDR1 LGHNA and CDR2 YSLEER. Germline trimming cut 5 bases from V and 6 bases from J; bases unmatched to any gene: 10. The CDR3 has 16 amino acids. Here the CDR3 reads CASSTRSGLAAGELFF. As DNA, the CDR3 is TGCGCCAGCAGCACCCGATCGGGACTAGCAGCCGGGGAGCTGTTTTTT.

The rearrangement uses TRBV6-1 and TRBJ1-5; the D gene is possibly TRBD1 (5 bases). The germline V gene has CDR1 MNHNS and CDR2 SASEGT. Trimming shortened V by 4 bases and J by 5 bases, and 9 bases separated the two germline ends. This CDR3 has 13 residues. The CDR3 coding sequence is TGTGCCAGCAGTGTAATAGGGGATCAGCCCCAGCATTTT. It translates to CASSVIGDQPQHF.

The chain recombines TRBV28 with TRBJ1-2, with D possibly being TRBD1 (6 bases). V was clipped by 5 bases and J by 5 bases, with 12 bases between them. Germline V CDR1 and CDR2: MDHEN, SYDVKM. The CDR3 consists of 13 residues. CDR3 sequence reads: CASSPRQAYGYTF. As DNA, the CDR3 is TGTGCCAGCAGTCCACGACAGGCATATGGCTACACCTTC.

The chain carries TRBV2 and TRBJ1-5; TRBD1 matches at 7 bases. J gave up 5 bases and V 5 bases, and 6 bases lay outside the gene matches. This CDR3 comprises 14 residues. Germline V gene lookup returns CDR1 SNHLY and CDR2 FYNNEI. The CDR3: CASSQGTADQPQHF. CDR3 DNA: TGTGCCAGCAGTCAGGGGACAGCGGATCAGCCCCAGCATTTT.